The 23 T cell receptor beta chains listed next were all sequenced from one sample in a study of blood T cell repertoires in COVID-19. Generated by immunoSEQ multiplex PCR, the TCRdb table keeps only in-frame clones and is missing some. Of hundreds of thousands of clones in the sample, about 85% were seen once. The sample comprised PBMCs or T cells enriched from blood (not recorded which). The receptors were gathered from a young woman with acute COVID-19.

This sequence joins TRBV4-1 and TRBJ2-2, with 9 nucleotides matching TRBD1. This CDR3 is 17 amino acids long. V was pared by 5 bases and J by 4 bases, with 11 bases of the junction left unmatched. Germline CDR1 and CDR2: MGHRA and YSYEKL. The CDR3 here is CASSDWRDREFTGELFF. DNA for the CDR3: TGCGCCAGCAGCGATTGGAGGGACAGGGAATTCACCGGGGAGCTGTTTTTT.

The V and J genes are TRBV18 and TRBJ2-1; possible D gene TRBD2, 7 bases. Germline V gene lookup returns CDR1 KGHSH and CDR2 LQKENI. Trimming stripped 3 bases from V and 5 bases from J, with 11 bases between. CDR3 length: 14 residues. The CDR3 region is CASSPGGLNNEQFF. CDR3 nucleotide sequence: TGTGCCAGCTCACCCGGGGGGCTCAACAATGAGCAGTTCTTC.

The rearrangement links TRBV27 to TRBJ2-1; D is possibly TRBD2 (5 bases). Trimming shortened V by 6 bases and J by 3 bases, and 12 bases separated the two germline ends. Per the germline V gene, CDR1 is MNHEY and CDR2 is SMNVEV (reference sequence). This CDR3 contains 14 residues. CDR3 region: CASSDDYNYNEQFF. CDR3 DNA: TGTGCCAGCAGCGACGACTACAACTACAATGAGCAGTTCTTC.

The chain has TRBV10-2 and TRBJ2-2; 7 positions agree with TRBD1. The ends lost 8 bases at V and 0 bases at J; junction bases unmatched: 3. CDR1 and CDR2 from the germline V gene are WSHSY and SAAADI. This CDR3 is built from 14 residues. The CDR3: CASHRGTNTGELFF. The CDR3 DNA reads TGCGCCAGCCACAGGGGAACGAACACCGGGGAGCTGTTTTTT.

The chain links TRBV18 to TRBJ2-1; 9 bases agree with TRBD1. CDR3 length: 16 amino acids. CDR1 and CDR2 (germline): KGHSH, LQKENI. Losses at the gene ends were 0 bases for V and 8 bases for J; bases not matched to a gene: 8. CDR3 bases: TGTGCCAGCTCACCACCGGGGAGACAGGGGGTCGATGAGCAGTTCTTC. This sequence encodes CASSPPGRQGVDEQFF. Looking up the rest from reference TRBV18 and TRBJ2-1 gives the full variable domain: NAGVMQNPRHLVRRRGQEARLRCSPMKGHSHVYWYRQLPEEGLKFMVYLQKENIIDESGMPKERFSAEFPKEGPSILRIQQVVRGDSAAYFCASSPPGRQGVDEQFFGPGTRLTVL.

The CDR3 here is CASSRGLSRPQHF. CDR3 sequence (DNA): TGTGCCAGCAGTAGAGGACTTTCCAGGCCCCAGCATTTT. The chain couples TRBV28 to TRBJ1-5; D gene unclear. This CDR3 is built from 13 residues. Germline CDR1 and CDR2: MDHEN and SYDVKM. V was trimmed by 5 bases and J by 9 bases, leaving 14 bases between them.

The chain carries TRBV7-2 and TRBJ2-2, with 14 bases lining up with TRBD2. The germline gives CDR1 SGHTA, CDR2 FQGNSA. The CDR3 is made up of 15 amino acids. Trimming at V came to 5 bases and at J to 6 bases, leaving 2 bases not matched to a gene. In nucleotides, the CDR3 is TGTGCCAGCAGCCCGACTAGCGGGAGGGCCGGGGAGCTGTTTTTT. Encoded protein: CASSPTSGRAGELFF.

V usage is TRBV18 and J usage is TRBJ2-7; possible D gene TRBD1, 6 bases. Trimming took 2 bases from V and 0 from J, leaving 11 bases between them. This CDR3 comprises 15 residues. In germline, CDR1 is KGHSH, CDR2 LQKENI. This chain's CDR3 is CASSPEGHFSYEQYF. CDR3 DNA sequence: TGTGCCAGCTCACCAGAGGGACACTTCTCCTACGAGCAGTACTTC.

The count of this clone is one. The genes are TRBV24-1 and TRBJ2-7; the match to TRBD1 covers 7 bases. The V and J ends lost 3 bases and 4 bases, in that order; junction bases with no gene match: 5. The germline V gene encodes CDR1 KGHDR and CDR2 SFDVKD. The CDR3 is 14 residues long. The CDR3 DNA reads TGTGCCACCAGTGATAAGGGGGCGCGTTACGAGCAGTACTTC. Encoded protein: CATSDKGARYEQYF.

This sequence joins TRBV11-2 and TRBJ1-6; perhaps TRBD1 as D (5 bases). Per the germline V gene, CDR1 is SGHAT and CDR2 is FQNNGV. Trimming stripped 4 bases from V and 5 bases from J, with 18 bases between. The CDR3 covers 17 residues. CDR3: CASSSFLRAVHNSPLHF. The CDR3 DNA reads as TGTGCCAGCAGCTCATTCCTCAGGGCAGTCCATAATTCACCCCTCCACTTT.

This clone has just a few counts. This rearrangement joins TRBV6-5 to TRBJ1-2; possibly TRBD1 for D (5 bases). Germline V gives CDR1 MNHEY, CDR2 SVGAGI. The CDR3 covers 14 residues. Between the trimmed V and J ends, which lost 5 bases and 4 bases, there was a span of 14 bases. The CDR3 nucleotides are TGTGCCAGCAGTCCCCCCGGGGGTACCTATGGCTACACCTTC. It translates to CASSPPGGTYGYTF.

Only a few counts were recorded for this clone. This rearrangement joins TRBV7-7 to TRBJ2-1, with TRBD2 matching over 12 bases. V trimming: 1 base; J trimming: 1 base; junction bases outside the gene matches: 8. The CDR3 sequence is 19 residues long. Germline lookup yields CDR1 SSHAT and CDR2 FNYEAQ (reference sequence). Here the CDR3 DNA reads TGTGCCAGCAGCTTAGAGCCCCCGACTAGCGGGAGTTCCTACAATGAGCAGTTCTTC. Amino acid sequence: CASSLEPPTSGSSYNEQFF.

The chain links TRBV7-2 to TRBJ2-3; 11 positions agree with TRBD2. V was clipped by 7 bases and J by 3 bases; unmatched bases: 3. In germline, CDR1 is SGHTA, CDR2 FQGNSA. The CDR3 consists of 14 residues. CDR3 sequence reads: CASISSGGTDTQYF. The CDR3 DNA follows: TGTGCCAGCATCTCTAGCGGGGGGACAGATACGCAGTATTTT.

The chain employs TRBV2 and TRBJ2-5, with TRBD2 matching over 11 bases. The CDR3 consists of 17 residues. Germline assignment: CDR1 SNHLY and CDR2 FYNNEI. V was pared by 6 bases and J by 7 bases, with 16 bases of the junction left unmatched. Here the CDR3 DNA reads TGTGCCAGCAGCCGCACAGGACTAGCGGGCCTCGCGGGGACCCAGTACTTC. Amino acids: CASSRTGLAGLAGTQYF.

This sequence joins TRBV5-1 and TRBJ2-5, with D possibly TRBD2 on 5 matching bases. Trimming removed 6 bases at V and 5 bases at J, with 14 bases between. Per germline, CDR1 SGHRS and CDR2 YFSETQ. The length of the CDR3 is 13 residues. CDR3 coding DNA: TGCGCCAGCACCTTCGGGAATCGGGAGACCCAGTACTTC. Protein: CASTFGNRETQYF.

The V call is TRBV30, the J call TRBJ1-1, with 7 positions matching TRBD1. Per the germline V gene, CDR1 is GTSNPN and CDR2 is SVGIG (reference sequence). This CDR3 has 13 amino acids. The trim removed 0 bases at V and 4 bases at J, leaving 2 bases unmatched. CDR3 DNA: TGTGCCTGGAGTGTACACAGGGGCACTGAAGCTTTCTTT. It codes for CAWSVHRGTEAFF.

This clone has only one observation. The chain uses TRBV2 and TRBJ1-5; D is ambiguous. Trimming took off 1 base at V and 0 bases at J, with 7 bases between the two ends. This CDR3 comprises 15 residues. Looked up from germline, CDR1 is SNHLY and CDR2 is FYNNEI. DNA for the CDR3: TGTGCCAGCAGTGAAGATGGCGGTAGCAATCAGCCCCAGCATTTT. Protein product: CASSEDGGSNQPQHF.

The V and J genes are TRBV4-1 and TRBJ1-1; D call uncertain. The ends were cut back, 6 bases at V and 10 bases at J, with 9 bases in the middle. Germline V gene data show CDR1 as MGHRA and CDR2 as YSYEKL. The CDR3 spans 10 residues. The chain's CDR3 is CASSRGRAFF. The DNA for the CDR3 is TGCGCCAGCAGTCGAGGGAGAGCTTTCTTT.

The genes are TRBV5-5 and TRBJ2-7; 7 nucleotides match TRBD1. Trimming cost V 2 bases and J 2 bases; bases outside gene matches: 4. There are 14 residues in the CDR3. The germline CDR1 and CDR2 sequences are SGHKS and YYEKEE (reference sequence). CDR3 bases: TGTGCCAGCAGCTTCAGGCAGGGGGCCTACGAGCAGTACTTC. Encoded protein: CASSFRQGAYEQYF. Full variable domain (remainder filled in from reference TRBV5-5 and TRBJ2-7): DAGVTQSPTHLIKTRGQQVTLRCSPISGHKSVSWYQQVLGQGPQFIFQYYEKEERGRGNFPDRFSARQFPNYSSELNVNALLLGDSALYLCASSFRQGAYEQYFGPGTRLTVT.

V usage is TRBV3-1 (or the pseudogene TRBV3-2) and J usage is TRBJ1-5; 9 bases are a match to TRBD1. The V and J ends lost 0 bases and 11 bases, in that order; junction bases with no gene match: 8. The CDR3 totals 15 residues. CDR1 LGHDT and CDR2 YNNKEL come from the germline V gene (reference sequence). The CDR3 region is CASSQDGVTGGTQHF. The CDR3 DNA sequence: TGTGCCAGCAGCCAAGACGGGGTCACAGGGGGCACCCAGCATTTT.

The chain is built from TRBV7-3 and TRBJ2-5, with a possible D match to TRBD2 (5 bases). The CDR3 sequence is 13 residues long. Trimming pared 5 bases from V and 5 bases from J, leaving 12 bases between. Germline V gives CDR1 SGHTA, CDR2 FQGTGA. The CDR3 bases are TGTGCCAGCAGCCAGAGGGTTCAGGAGACCCAGTACTTC. Translated, it gives CASSQRVQETQYF. Complete variable domain (other parts from reference TRBV7-3 and TRBJ2-5): GAGVSQTPSNKVTEKGKYVELRCDPISGHTALYWYRQSLGQGPEFLIYFQGTGAADDSGLPNDRFFAVRPEGSVSTLKIQRTERGDSAVYLCASSQRVQETQYFGPGTRLLVL.

J is TRBJ2-1 and V is TRBV5-4; 10 bases are a match to TRBD1. With 4 bases clipped from V and 8 bases from J, the junction kept 9 bases outside the gene matches. Germline V gene data show CDR1 as SGHNT and CDR2 as YYREEE (reference sequence). This CDR3 comprises 15 residues. CDR3 in DNA: TGTGCCAGCAGCACCGGCCTCGACAGGGGGCATGAGCAGTTCTTC. It encodes CASSTGLDRGHEQFF.

In this sample, this clone turned up once. This chain links TRBV4-1 with TRBJ2-5; 8 bases agree with TRBD2. V lost 2 bases and J lost 4; bases outside the gene matches: 12. Germline loops: CDR1 MGHRA, CDR2 YSYEKL. CDR3 length equals 17 residues. The CDR3 is CASSQKLVTAGAETQYF. The CDR3 nucleotides are TGCGCCAGCAGCCAAAAGTTGGTCACAGCGGGGGCAGAGACCCAGTACTTC.